This T cell receptor (beta chain) came from a study of blood T cell repertoires in COVID-19 (TCRdb year 2020). Looking at the study overall: The collaborator samples originated in the United States, Italy and Spain and spanned the acute and convalescent phases of COVID-19. The prospective study material was composed of cDNA or gDNA derived from T cells, B-cell-depleted T cells, or PBMCs. Deeply sampled blood TCRbeta repertoires from subjects exposed to, actively infected with, or recovered from COVID-19 were included in the dataset. The repertoires were released in a freely available public database meant as a resource for research on the immune response to SARS-CoV-2. Samples were obtained from the ongoing ImmuneRACE study (first 160 participants) and from 1,000 to 1,500 subjects provided by 6 global collaborators. Sample metadata almost always included a de-identified subject ID, COVID-19 status, age in years and sex. HLA class I and class II types, where available, came from metadata supplied by the sample provider rather than from assay-based typing. The investigation overall reported the following: The amount of clinical and demographic metadata varied by source and participant and was provided uncurated.

Notes on this clone: Its cognate antigen has yet to be identified. Base qualities are not at hand, and no much larger clone is one base apart.

Each collaborating institution followed its own protocols to collect whole blood in K2EDTA tubes. Collaborator samples were shipped for TCRbeta analysis as frozen whole blood, isolated PBMCs, or DNA extracted from either sample type. Based on the germline V gene, the CDR1 and CDR2 sequences are SGHTA and FQGNSA. Deletion took 5 bases off V and 0 bases off J, with a span of 10 bases between the germline ends. The CDR3 starts with the cysteine, ends with the phenylalanine, and has 14 residues. Only CDR3 DNA remains: 42 bases, in frame from the first base. TCRbeta CDR3 regions were amplified from genomic DNA by means of the immunoSEQ Assay, a bias-controlled multiplex PCR. For the original study's pipeline: The number of nucleated cells in each sample was estimated from the amplification of reference gene primers within the assay. To quantify the absolute abundance of each unique TCRbeta CDR3 rearrangement, sequence reads were collapsed and filtered. For each sample, productive Simpson clonality was calculated as the square root of Simpson's diversity index over productive rearrangements. The immuneACCESS repertoire file appears here via TCRdb, limited to in-frame rearrangements. These files lack a portion of the clones; in checked studies, under half of the deficit traces to unresolved V genes, and the cause of the others is not known. For V, J and clone size, that table is used; D and trimming come from the DNA. This sample comprises 210,000 or so clones, approximately 79% of them detected only once. Of the sample, around 5.1% is held by the ten largest clones.

The sequencing sample was made of peripheral blood. The TCR sequence derives from a human donor in a cohort sampled during active COVID-19. This chain is built from TRBV7-2 and TRBJ1-2, with no D gene named confidently. The nucleotide sequence reads as follows: TGTGCCAGCAGCCTTTCAGTCCCTAACTATGGCTACACCTTC. Its amino acids are CASSLSVPNYGYTF.